The 30 T cell receptor beta chains listed next were all sequenced from one sample in a study of blood T cells in healthy people across ages. The use of a sample-barcoded 5' primer and a J-beta primer mix characterized a second PCR of roughly 6 to 11 cycles. TCRdb reprocessed the 5' RACE reads with MiXCR, giving one entry per CDR3 protein. The sample consists of hundreds of thousands of distinct CDR3 sequences, around 32% of them appearing once. Specimen: blood. These receptors were obtained from a woman of 80 years or more in good health.

In the case of this clonotype: One junction end disagrees with the germline gene, perhaps due to a read error. The chain joins TRBV5-5 to TRBJ1-1, with a possible D match to TRBD1 (5 bases). The CDR3 sequence is 13 residues long. The germline V gene encodes CDR1 SGHKS and CDR2 YYEKEE (reference sequence). CDR3: CVSSFRADTEAFF. CDR3 bases: TGTGTCAGCAGCTTCAGGGCCGACACTGAAGCTTTCTTT. Complete variable domain (other parts from reference TRBV5-5 and TRBJ1-1): DAGVTQSPTHLIKTRGQQVTLRCSPISGHKSVSWYQQVLGQGPQFIFQYYEKEERGRGNFPDRFSARQFPNYSSELNVNALLLGDSALYLCVSSFRADTEAFFGQGTRLTVV.

Concerning this clonotype: Its ends do not fully match the called genes, so a read error is possible. The chain combines TRBV28 with TRBJ2-2; 8 nucleotides agree with TRBD1. The CDR3 covers 13 residues. CDR1 MDHEN and CDR2 SYDVKM come from the germline V gene. The CDR3 region is CASTSGGKGERFF. The DNA of the CDR3 is TGTGCCAGCACGTCAGGGGGCAAGGGGGAGCGGTTTTTT.

The genes are TRBV9 and TRBJ2-7, with TRBD1 matching over 8 bases. V was clipped by 3 bases and J by 1 base; unmatched bases: 6. There are 15 residues in the CDR3. CDR1 is SGDLS, CDR2 YYNGEE, per germline. CDR3 nucleotide sequence: TGTGCCAGCAGCGGATCCGGGACAGGATCCTACGAGCAGTACTTC. Its translation is CASSGSGTGSYEQYF.

This rearrangement joins TRBV20-1 to TRBJ2-2; D might be TRBD2 (5 bases). The CDR3 covers 15 residues. In germline, CDR1 is DFQATT, CDR2 SNEGSKA (reference sequence). The V end was cut by 1 base, the J end by 4 bases, with 13 bases between. The CDR3 coding sequence is TGCAGTGCTAGAGGCAGGACTCGACGCACCGGGGAGCTGTTTTTT. Translated, it gives CSARGRTRRTGELFF.

The chain combines TRBV6-1 with TRBJ2-3, with 14 bases lining up with TRBD2. Looked up from germline, CDR1 is MNHNS and CDR2 is SASEGT. The CDR3 sequence is 15 residues long. J was trimmed by 4 bases and V by 3 bases; bases with no gene match: 0. CDR3 coding DNA: TGTGCCAGCAGTGAGACTAGCGGGAGGGCAGATACGCAGTATTTT. Translated: CASSETSGRADTQYF.

This clonotype has ten or more counts. This could be a read error, since a much larger clone is one nucleotide away. The V and J genes are TRBV5-5 and TRBJ2-1; 11 nucleotides line up with TRBD2. Near its end, the DNA agrees better with TRBJ2-7, so the J call may be wrong. This CDR3 is built from 15 residues. The V gene's germline CDR1 is SGHKS and CDR2 YYEKEE (reference sequence). The CDR3: CASSLLAGGYNEQYF. In DNA form, the CDR3 reads TGTGCCAGCAGCTTGCTAGCGGGGGGATACAATGAGCAGTACTTC.

As for this clonotype: This may stem from a read error, because a much larger clone lies one nucleotide away. The chain recombines TRBV15 with TRBJ2-5; D may be TRBD1 or TRBD2 (5 bases each). Matching the DNA end better, TRBJ2-7 makes the J call doubtful. This CDR3 contains 14 residues. The germline CDR1 and CDR2 sequences are LNHNV and YYDKDF (reference sequence). CDR3 residues: CATSPGQALCEQYF. DNA of the CDR3: TGTGCCACCAGCCCGGGGCAGGCCCTCTGCGAGCAGTACTTC.

There are many counts of this clonotype. The genes are TRBV29-1 and TRBJ2-5; D unresolved. CDR1 is SQVTM, CDR2 ANQGSEA, per germline. V lost 6 bases and J lost 5, with 7 bases in between. This CDR3 is 10 amino acids long. The CDR3 protein is CSVAQETQYF. DNA of the CDR3: TGCAGCGTAGCACAGGAGACCCAGTACTTC.

Concerning this clonotype: Because it lacks the conserved phenylalanine or tryptophan at the end, this CDR3 is likely a read error. The J gene is TRBJ2-1, the V gene TRBV20-1; perhaps D is TRBD1 or TRBD2 (5 bases each). Germline lookup yields CDR1 DFQATT and CDR2 SNEGSKA (reference sequence). There are 14 residues in the CDR3. V was pared by 4 bases and J by 8 bases, with 18 bases between. This chain's CDR3 is CSATPRAVGDEQFL. The DNA for the CDR3 is TGCAGTGCTACCCCTCGGGCGGTGGGGGATGAGCAGTTCTTA.

This clonotype was seen repeatedly, ten times or more. CDR3 bases: TGCGCCAGCAGCTCTAGGGGGAACCTATACGAGCAGTACTTC. This sequence encodes CASSSRGNLYEQYF. The chain combines TRBV5-1 with TRBJ2-7, with D possibly TRBD1 on 6 matching bases. The CDR3 sequence is 14 residues long. Trimming shortened V by 3 bases and J by 4 bases, and 14 bases separated the two germline ends. The germline CDR1 and CDR2 sequences are SGHRS and YFSETQ.

This clonotype was observed a few times. The chain uses TRBV20-1 and TRBJ1-1; maybe TRBD1 (6 bases). V lost 1 base to trimming and J lost 0 bases, with 9 bases between them. CDR1 DFQATT and CDR2 SNEGSKA come from the germline V gene (reference sequence). This CDR3 is 14 amino acids long. CDR3 protein: CSARGTAVNTEAFF. CDR3 bases: TGCAGTGCTAGAGGGACAGCGGTGAACACTGAAGCTTTCTTT.

This clonotype was seen many times. The rearrangement joins TRBV7-2 to TRBJ2-5, with D maybe TRBD1 (5 bases). Looked up from germline, CDR1 is SGHTA and CDR2 is FQGNSA. Trimming removed 4 bases from V and 5 bases from J, with 17 bases in between. The CDR3 loop spans 15 amino acids. The CDR3 region is CASSSVGRFGETQYF. CDR3 DNA sequence: TGTGCCAGCAGCTCGGTGGGGCGTTTTGGGGAGACCCAGTACTTC.

This clonotype was counted at least ten times. The chain has TRBV20-1 and TRBJ2-3, with D uncertain. V was shortened by 7 bases and J by 6 bases, with 14 bases between the two germline ends. Germline values: CDR1 DFQATT, CDR2 SNEGSKA (reference sequence). The CDR3 length is 12 residues. CDR3 amino acids: CSVKTLYDTQYF. The CDR3 region has the DNA TGCAGTGTTAAGACATTGTACGATACGCAGTATTTT.

On this clonotype: A much larger clone differs from this one at a single base, so this may be a read error. This rearrangement joins TRBV5-1 to TRBJ2-7, with D tentatively TRBD1 (6 bases). The CDR3 spans 13 residues. Trimming removed 4 bases at V and 8 bases at J, with 16 bases between. Germline values: CDR1 SGHRS, CDR2 YFSETQ. Here the CDR3 DNA reads TGCGCCAGCAGCCTGATCAGGGGCCACAAGCAGTACTTC. Encoded protein: CASSLIRGHKQYF.

This clonotype showed up just a few times. This chain joins TRBV28 and TRBJ1-1; 7 nucleotides agree with TRBD1. V was pared by 6 bases and J by 5 bases, with 12 bases of the junction left unmatched. The CDR3 is 15 residues long. CDR1 and CDR2 (germline): MDHEN, SYDVKM. The CDR3 sequence is CASRSGKGALTEAFF. CDR3 DNA sequence: TGTGCCAGCAGGAGCGGCAAGGGGGCTTTAACTGAAGCTTTCTTT.

This clonotype was seen a handful of times. This chain connects TRBV5-1 to TRBJ2-5, with a possible D match to TRBD1 (7 bases). Germline CDR1 SGHRS, CDR2 YFSETQ. Trimming cost V 1 base and J 4 bases, with 14 bases left between them. The CDR3 consists of 15 residues. The CDR3 loop is CASSLYGRGAETQYF. CDR3 in DNA: TGCGCCAGCAGCTTGTATGGCAGGGGGGCAGAGACCCAGTACTTC. Full variable domain (missing parts from reference TRBV5-1 and TRBJ2-5): KAGVTQTPRYLIKTRGQQVTLSCSPISGHRSVSWYQQTPGQGLQFLFEYFSETQRNKGNFPGRFSGRQFSNSRSEMNVSTLELGDSALYLCASSLYGRGAETQYFGPGTRLLVL.

The V and J genes are TRBV7-2 and TRBJ2-5, with TRBD2 as a possible D gene (6 bases). Per the germline V gene, CDR1 is SGHTA and CDR2 is FQGNSA. Trimming pared 6 bases from V and 6 bases from J, leaving 14 bases between. The CDR3 has 13 amino acids. CDR3 DNA: TGTGCCAGCAGATCCAGGGAGGTGAAGACCCAGTACTTC. This encodes CASRSREVKTQYF.

Regarding this clonotype: A much larger clone sits a single nucleotide away, making a read error possible. The chain employs TRBV14 and TRBJ2-7; 7 bases line up with TRBD1. V shed 0 bases and J 0 bases; nucleotides not matched to a gene: 5. CDR3 length equals 16 residues. Germline V gene sequence: CDR1 SGHDN, CDR2 FVKESK. DNA for the CDR3: TGTGCCAGCAGCCAAGAAAGGGGGCTAGCCTCCTACGAGCAGTACTTC. This translates into CASSQERGLASYEQYF.

This clonotype was counted many times. The genes are TRBV5-1 and TRBJ1-2; TRBD1 aligns across 8 bases. From germline, CDR1 is SGHRS and CDR2 YFSETQ. The CDR3 loop spans 15 amino acids. The trim removed 4 bases at V and 6 bases at J, leaving 11 bases unmatched. CDR3 DNA sequence: TGCGCCAGCAGCCCAGGGGGCAGCGGTAGGAATGGCTACACCTTC. Its translation is CASSPGGSGRNGYTF. Complete variable domain (other parts from reference TRBV5-1 and TRBJ1-2): KAGVTQTPRYLIKTRGQQVTLSCSPISGHRSVSWYQQTPGQGLQFLFEYFSETQRNKGNFPGRFSGRQFSNSRSEMNVSTLELGDSALYLCASSPGGSGRNGYTFGSGTRLTVV.

This clonotype was detected many times. This chain uses TRBV30 with TRBJ2-1; D remains unclear. Between the trimmed V and J ends, which lost 2 bases and 10 bases, there was a span of 9 bases. CDR1 GTSNPN and CDR2 SVGIG come from the germline V gene (reference sequence). The CDR3 consists of 11 residues. The CDR3 DNA sequence: TGTGCCTGGAGTTCCGTCGGCGAGCAGTTCTTC. Its translation is CAWSSVGEQFF. Full variable domain (outside the CDR3, taken from reference TRBV30 and TRBJ2-1): SQTIHQWPATLVQPVGSPLSLECTVEGTSNPNLYWYRQAAGRGLQLLFYSVGIGQISSEVPQNLSASRPQDRQFILSSKKLLLSDSGFYLCAWSSVGEQFFGPGTRLTVL.

This clonotype occurred many times. The chain recombines TRBV29-1 with TRBJ2-2, with 7 bases identical to TRBD1. This CDR3 spans 14 amino acids. Germline V gives CDR1 SQVTM, CDR2 ANQGSEA. The V segment lost 7 bases and the J segment 2 bases; nucleotides outside the gene matches: 7. CDR3 protein: CSAQQGSNTGELFF. CDR3 coding DNA: TGCAGCGCCCAACAGGGGTCCAACACCGGGGAGCTGTTTTTT.

There are many counts of this clonotype. The chain combines TRBV4-3 with TRBJ1-2, with TRBD1 matching 10 bases. The germline gives CDR1 LGHNA, CDR2 YSLEER. The CDR3 spans 15 residues. V trimming: 4 bases; J trimming: 4 bases; junction bases outside the gene matches: 6. The CDR3: CASSPGQGHVYGYTF. In DNA form, the CDR3 reads TGCGCCAGCAGCCCGGGACAGGGGCACGTCTATGGCTACACCTTC.

The chain links TRBV6-5 to TRBJ2-2; D might be TRBD1 (6 bases). Trimming took off 0 bases at V and 8 bases at J, with 22 bases between the two ends. The germline gives CDR1 MNHEY, CDR2 SVGAGI. This CDR3 is built from 18 residues. Here the CDR3 DNA reads TGTGCCAGCAGTTACTCGACGGCAGGGGTGCTTGATCATGGGGAGCTGTTTTTT. It specifies CASSYSTAGVLDHGELFF.

As for this clonotype: Possible read error: a much larger clone is one base away. This sequence joins TRBV5-6 and TRBJ2-7; D is perhaps TRBD2 (6 bases). Germline-derived CDR1 and CDR2 are SGHDT and YYEEEE. This CDR3 has 13 amino acids. CDR3 DNA: TGTGCCATCAGCTTGGTAGGGAGGAACGAGCAGTACTTC. Translation: CAISLVGRNEQYF.

The CDR3 here is CASSLDIWAERGNEQFF. As DNA, the CDR3 is TGTGCCAGCAGCTTAGATATTTGGGCGGAGAGGGGCAATGAGCAGTTCTTC. V is TRBV11-2 and J is TRBJ2-1, with D possibly called TRBD1 or TRBD2 (5 bases each). The germline V gene has CDR1 SGHAT and CDR2 FQNNGV. This CDR3 comprises 17 residues. V lost 0 bases, J lost 6 bases, and 18 bases lay in between.

This clonotype showed up just a few times. CDR3 in DNA: TGTGCCAGCAGCTTTTATAGCGGGGAGCTGTTTTTT. Its translation is CASSFYSGELFF. The V and J genes are TRBV11-2 and TRBJ2-2; no clear D. The CDR3 has 12 amino acids. Germline CDR1 SGHAT, CDR2 FQNNGV. Trimming took off 3 bases at V and 7 bases at J, with 6 bases between the two ends. The complete variable domain, with remaining parts taken from reference TRBV11-2 and TRBJ2-2, reads EAGVAQSPRYKIIEKRQSVAFWCNPISGHATLYWYQQILGQGPKLLIQFQNNGVVDDSQLPKDRFSAERLKGVDSTLKIQPAKLEDSAVYLCASSFYSGELFFGEGSRLTVL.

On this clonotype itself: A single base separates this from a much larger clone, so it may be a read error. The J gene is TRBJ2-1, the V gene TRBV4-2; D is ambiguous. Trimming took off 0 bases at V and 13 bases at J, with 22 bases between the two ends. Germline lookup yields CDR1 LGHNA and CDR2 YNFKEQ. CDR3 size: 16 residues. This chain's CDR3 is CASSQDFSGVKETQFF. The DNA of the CDR3 is TGTGCCAGCAGCCAAGATTTTAGTGGGGTAAAAGAGACCCAGTTCTTC.

Ten or more counts support this clonotype. The gene calls are TRBV20-1 and TRBJ1-5; 9 nucleotides align to TRBD1. After removal of 0 bases from V and 6 bases from J, the junction contained 9 bases not matched to a gene. The CDR3 has 16 amino acids. Germline V gives CDR1 DFQATT, CDR2 SNEGSKA (reference sequence). CDR3 in amino acids: CSARDLQDRGSQPQHF. As DNA, the CDR3 is TGCAGTGCTAGAGATCTCCAGGACAGGGGAAGTCAGCCCCAGCATTTT.

This clonotype has a handful of counts. A much larger clonotype is one base distant, so this may be a read error. The rearrangement links TRBV20-1 to TRBJ2-1; 8 bases map to TRBD2. V lost 2 bases and J lost 6; bases outside the gene matches: 12. The CDR3 has 16 amino acids. Germline CDR1 reads DFQATT; CDR2 reads SNEGSKA (reference sequence). The CDR3 region has the DNA TGCAGTGCTAGACTGATGCGCGGGACTAGTCGCAATGAGCAGTTCTTC. It yields the protein CSARLMRGTSRNEQFF.

In this sample, this clonotype turned up a few times. V is TRBV29-1 and J is TRBJ2-5, with D perhaps being TRBD1 or TRBD2 (5 bases each). This CDR3 is 13 amino acids long. Trimming took 6 bases from V and 3 from J, leaving 14 bases between them. The germline V gene encodes CDR1 SQVTM and CDR2 ANQGSEA. For the CDR3, the DNA is TGCAGCGTGCCGTTCGGGGCGGAAGAGACCCAGTACTTC. Amino acid sequence: CSVPFGAEETQYF.